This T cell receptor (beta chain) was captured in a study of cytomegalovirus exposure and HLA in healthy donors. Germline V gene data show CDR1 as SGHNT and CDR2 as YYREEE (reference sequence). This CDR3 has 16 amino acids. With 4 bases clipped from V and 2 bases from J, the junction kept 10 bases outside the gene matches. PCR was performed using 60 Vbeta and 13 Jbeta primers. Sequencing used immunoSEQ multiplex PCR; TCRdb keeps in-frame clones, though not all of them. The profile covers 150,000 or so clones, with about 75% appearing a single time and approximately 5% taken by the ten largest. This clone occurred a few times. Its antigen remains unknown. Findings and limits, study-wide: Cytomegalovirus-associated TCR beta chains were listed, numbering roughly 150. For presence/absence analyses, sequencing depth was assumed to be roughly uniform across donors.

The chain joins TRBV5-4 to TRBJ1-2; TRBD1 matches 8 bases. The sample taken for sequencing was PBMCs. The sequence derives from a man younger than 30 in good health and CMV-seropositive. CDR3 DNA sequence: TGTGCCAGCAGCGCCCAACAGGGGGGAAGCAACTATGGCTACACCTTC. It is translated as CASSAQQGGSNYGYTF.